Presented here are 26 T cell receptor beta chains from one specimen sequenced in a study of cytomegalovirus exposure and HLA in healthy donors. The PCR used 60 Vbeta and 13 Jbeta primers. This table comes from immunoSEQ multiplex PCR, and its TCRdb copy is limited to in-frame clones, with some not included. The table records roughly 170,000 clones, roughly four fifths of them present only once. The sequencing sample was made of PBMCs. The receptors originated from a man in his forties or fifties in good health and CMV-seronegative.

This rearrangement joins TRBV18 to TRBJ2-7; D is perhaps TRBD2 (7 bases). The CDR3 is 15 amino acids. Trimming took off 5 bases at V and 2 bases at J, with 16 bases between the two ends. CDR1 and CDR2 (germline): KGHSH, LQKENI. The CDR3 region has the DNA TGTGCCAGCTCAACCACGGGGGGCGCGGCCTACGAGCAGTACTTC. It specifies CASSTTGGAAYEQYF.

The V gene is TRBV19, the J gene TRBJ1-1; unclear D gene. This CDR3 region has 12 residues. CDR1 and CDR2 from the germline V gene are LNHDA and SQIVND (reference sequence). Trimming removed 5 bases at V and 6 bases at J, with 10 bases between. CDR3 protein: CASSGGISEAFF. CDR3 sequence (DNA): TGTGCCAGTAGTGGAGGGATTTCTGAAGCTTTCTTT.

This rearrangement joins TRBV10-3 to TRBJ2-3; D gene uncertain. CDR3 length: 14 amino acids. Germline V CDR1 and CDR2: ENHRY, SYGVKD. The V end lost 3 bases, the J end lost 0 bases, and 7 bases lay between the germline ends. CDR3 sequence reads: CAISESISTDTQYF. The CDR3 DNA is TGTGCCATCAGTGAATCCATTAGCACAGATACGCAGTATTTT.

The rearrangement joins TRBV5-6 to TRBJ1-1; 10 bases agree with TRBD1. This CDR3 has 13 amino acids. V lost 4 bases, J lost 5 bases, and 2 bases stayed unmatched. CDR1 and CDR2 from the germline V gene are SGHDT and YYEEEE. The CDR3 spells CASSVDRGTEAFF. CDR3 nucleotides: TGTGCCAGCAGCGTGGACAGGGGGACTGAAGCTTTCTTT.

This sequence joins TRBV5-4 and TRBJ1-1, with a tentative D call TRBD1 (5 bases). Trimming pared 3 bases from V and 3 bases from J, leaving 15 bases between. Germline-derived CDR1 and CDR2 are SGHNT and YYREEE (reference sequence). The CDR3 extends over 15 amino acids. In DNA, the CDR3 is TGTGCCAGCAGCTCGAACCCAGGGTCTGACACTGAAGCTTTCTTT. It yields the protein CASSSNPGSDTEAFF.

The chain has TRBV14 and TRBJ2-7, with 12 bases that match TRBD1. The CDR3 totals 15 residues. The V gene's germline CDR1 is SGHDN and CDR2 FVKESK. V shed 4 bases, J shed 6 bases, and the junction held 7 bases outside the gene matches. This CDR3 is CASSPRGQGASEQYF. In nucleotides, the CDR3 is TGTGCCAGCAGCCCCCGGGGACAGGGGGCCAGCGAGCAGTACTTC.

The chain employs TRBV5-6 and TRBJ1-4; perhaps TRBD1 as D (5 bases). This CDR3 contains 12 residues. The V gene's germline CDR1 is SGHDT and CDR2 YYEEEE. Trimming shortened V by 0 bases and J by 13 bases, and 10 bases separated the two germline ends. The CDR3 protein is CASSLGGQSLFF. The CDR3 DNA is TGTGCCAGCAGCTTGGGTGGACAATCACTGTTTTTT.

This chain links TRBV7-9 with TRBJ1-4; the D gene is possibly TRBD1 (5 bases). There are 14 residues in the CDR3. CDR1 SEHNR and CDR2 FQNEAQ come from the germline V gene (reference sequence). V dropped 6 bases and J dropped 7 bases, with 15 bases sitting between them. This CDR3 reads CASREGPGGEKLFF. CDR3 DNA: TGTGCCAGCAGAGAGGGGCCCGGGGGTGAAAAACTGTTTTTT.

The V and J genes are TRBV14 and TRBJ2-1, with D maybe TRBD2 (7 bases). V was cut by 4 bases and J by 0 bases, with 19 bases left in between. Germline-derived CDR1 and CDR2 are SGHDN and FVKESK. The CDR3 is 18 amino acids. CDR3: CASSRAGGASFSYNEQFF. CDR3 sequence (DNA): TGTGCCAGCAGCCGGGCTGGGGGGGCCTCTTTCTCCTACAATGAGCAGTTCTTC. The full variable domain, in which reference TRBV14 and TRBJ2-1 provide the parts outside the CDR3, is EAGVTQFPSHSVIEKGQTVTLRCDPISGHDNLYWYRRVMGKEIKFLLHFVKESKQDESGMPNNRFLAERTGGTYSTLKVQPAELEDSGVYFCASSRAGGASFSYNEQFFGPGTRLTVL.

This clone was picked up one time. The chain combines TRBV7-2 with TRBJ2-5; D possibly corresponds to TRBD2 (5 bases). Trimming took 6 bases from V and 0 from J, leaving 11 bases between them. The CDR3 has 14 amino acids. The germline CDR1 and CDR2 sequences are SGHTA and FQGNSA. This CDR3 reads CASSPIAYQETQYF. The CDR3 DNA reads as TGTGCCAGCAGTCCTATAGCGTACCAAGAGACCCAGTACTTC.

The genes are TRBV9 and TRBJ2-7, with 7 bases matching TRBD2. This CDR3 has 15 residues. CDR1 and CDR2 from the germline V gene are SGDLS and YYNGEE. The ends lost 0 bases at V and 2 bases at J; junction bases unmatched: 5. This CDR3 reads CASSVEAGPTYEQYF. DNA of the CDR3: TGTGCCAGCAGCGTAGAAGCGGGACCGACCTACGAGCAGTACTTC.

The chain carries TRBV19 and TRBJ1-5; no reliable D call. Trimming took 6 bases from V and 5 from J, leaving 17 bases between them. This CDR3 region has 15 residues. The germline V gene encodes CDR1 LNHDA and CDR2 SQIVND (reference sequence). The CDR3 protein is CASRAGGEFYQPQHF. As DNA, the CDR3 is TGTGCCAGTAGGGCGGGAGGAGAATTTTATCAGCCCCAGCATTTT.

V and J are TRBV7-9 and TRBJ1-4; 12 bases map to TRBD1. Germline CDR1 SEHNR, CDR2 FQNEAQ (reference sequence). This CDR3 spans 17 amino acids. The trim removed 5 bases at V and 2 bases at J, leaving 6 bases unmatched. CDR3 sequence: CASSMGQGATTNEKLFF. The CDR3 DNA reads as TGTGCCAGCAGCATGGGACAGGGGGCAACGACTAATGAAAAACTGTTTTTT.

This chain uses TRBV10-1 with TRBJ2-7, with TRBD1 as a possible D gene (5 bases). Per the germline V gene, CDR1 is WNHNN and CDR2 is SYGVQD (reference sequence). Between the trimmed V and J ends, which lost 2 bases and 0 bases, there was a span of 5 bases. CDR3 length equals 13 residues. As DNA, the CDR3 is TGCGCCAGCAGTGAGGGGGCCTCCTACGAGCAGTACTTC. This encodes CASSEGASYEQYF.

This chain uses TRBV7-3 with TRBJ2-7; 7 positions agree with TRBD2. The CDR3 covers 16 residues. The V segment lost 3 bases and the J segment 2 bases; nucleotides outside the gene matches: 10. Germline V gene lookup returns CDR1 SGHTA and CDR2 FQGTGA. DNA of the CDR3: TGTGCCAGCAGCTTCCGCGGGGGAGACAACGCCTACGAGCAGTACTTC. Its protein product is CASSFRGGDNAYEQYF.

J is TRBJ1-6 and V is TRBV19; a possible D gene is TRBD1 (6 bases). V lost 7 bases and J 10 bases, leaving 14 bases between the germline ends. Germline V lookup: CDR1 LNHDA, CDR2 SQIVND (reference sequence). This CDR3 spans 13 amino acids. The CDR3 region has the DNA TGTGCCAGTATGGAGTTTCAGGGGTCACCCCTCCACTTT. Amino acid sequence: CASMEFQGSPLHF.

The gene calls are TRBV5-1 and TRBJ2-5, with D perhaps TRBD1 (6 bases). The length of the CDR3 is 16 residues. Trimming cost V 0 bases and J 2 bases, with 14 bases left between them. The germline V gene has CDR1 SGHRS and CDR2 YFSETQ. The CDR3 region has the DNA TGCGCCAGCAGCTTGGGGCAGGGGAGCTCGCAAGAGACCCAGTACTTC. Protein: CASSLGQGSSQETQYF.

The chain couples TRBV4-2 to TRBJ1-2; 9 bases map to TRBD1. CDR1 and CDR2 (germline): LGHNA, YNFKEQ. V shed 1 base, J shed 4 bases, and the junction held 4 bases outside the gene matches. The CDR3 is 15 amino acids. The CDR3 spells CASSQATGGSYGYTF. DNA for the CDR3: TGTGCCAGCAGCCAAGCCACAGGGGGCAGCTATGGCTACACCTTC.

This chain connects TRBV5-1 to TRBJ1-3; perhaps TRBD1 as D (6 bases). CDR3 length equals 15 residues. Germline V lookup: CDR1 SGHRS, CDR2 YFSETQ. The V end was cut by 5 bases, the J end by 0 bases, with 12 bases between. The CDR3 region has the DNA TGCGCCAGCAGTCTGGACAGAAACTCTGGAAACACCATATATTTT. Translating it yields CASSLDRNSGNTIYF.

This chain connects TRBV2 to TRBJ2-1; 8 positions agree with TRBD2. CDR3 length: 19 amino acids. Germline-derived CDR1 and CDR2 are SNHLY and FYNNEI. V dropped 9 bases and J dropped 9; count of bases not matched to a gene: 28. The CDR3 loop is CASSPPRSPGLVNRGEQFF. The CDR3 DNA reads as TGTGCCAGTTCCCCCCCGAGATCACCGGGACTAGTGAATAGGGGTGAGCAGTTCTTC.

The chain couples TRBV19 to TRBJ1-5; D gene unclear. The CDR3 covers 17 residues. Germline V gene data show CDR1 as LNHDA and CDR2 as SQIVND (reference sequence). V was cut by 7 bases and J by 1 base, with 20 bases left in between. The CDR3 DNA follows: TGTGCCAGTATTCCCCTTCGGAGGGTAGAGAGCAATCAGCCCCAGCATTTT. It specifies CASIPLRRVESNQPQHF.

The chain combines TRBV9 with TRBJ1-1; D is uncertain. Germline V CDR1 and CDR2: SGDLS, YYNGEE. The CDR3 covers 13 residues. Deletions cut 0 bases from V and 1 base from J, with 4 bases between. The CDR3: CASSVDSNTEAFF. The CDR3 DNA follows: TGTGCCAGCAGCGTAGACTCGAACACTGAAGCTTTCTTT.

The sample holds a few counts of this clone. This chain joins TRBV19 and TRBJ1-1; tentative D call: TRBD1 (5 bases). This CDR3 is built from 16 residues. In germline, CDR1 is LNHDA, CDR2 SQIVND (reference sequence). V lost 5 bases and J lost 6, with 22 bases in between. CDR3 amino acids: CASSPFRQTGNAEAFF. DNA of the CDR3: TGTGCCAGTAGTCCCTTTCGACAGACGGGTAACGCTGAAGCTTTCTTT.

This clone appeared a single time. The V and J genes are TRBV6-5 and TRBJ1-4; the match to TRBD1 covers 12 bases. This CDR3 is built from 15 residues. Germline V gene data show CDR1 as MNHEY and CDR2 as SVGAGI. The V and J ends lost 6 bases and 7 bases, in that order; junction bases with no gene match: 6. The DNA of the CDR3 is TGTGCCAGCAGATCGGGACAGGGGGCGGGTGAAAAACTGTTTTTT. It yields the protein CASRSGQGAGEKLFF.

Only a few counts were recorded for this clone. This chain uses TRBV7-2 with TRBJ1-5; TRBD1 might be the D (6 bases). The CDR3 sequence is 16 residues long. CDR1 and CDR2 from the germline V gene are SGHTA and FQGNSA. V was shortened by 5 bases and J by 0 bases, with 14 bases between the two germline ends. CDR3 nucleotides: TGTGCCAGCAGCCCCGAAACAGGGTTTAGCAATCAGCCCCAGCATTTT. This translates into CASSPETGFSNQPQHF.

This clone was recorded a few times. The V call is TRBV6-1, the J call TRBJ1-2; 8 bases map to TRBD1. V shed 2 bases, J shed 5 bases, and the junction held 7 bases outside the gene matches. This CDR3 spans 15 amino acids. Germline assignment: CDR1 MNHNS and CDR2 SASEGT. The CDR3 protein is CASSERQGARYGYTF. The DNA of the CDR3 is TGTGCCAGCAGTGAACGGCAGGGGGCTAGATATGGCTACACCTTC.